This entry lists 27 T cell receptor beta chains sequenced from one sample in a study of early T cells in non-severe SARS-CoV-2 infection. TCRdb analysed the 5' RACE reads with MiXCR anew, one entry per CDR3 protein. The table lists roughly 93,000 distinct CDR3 sequences, approximately 10% of them singletons. Sequences were obtained from whole blood. Receptors were obtained from an adult who was a healthcare worker with PCR-confirmed SARS-CoV-2 infection or an uninfected control (not recorded which).

The table lists this clonotype with many counts. V usage is TRBV12-3 or TRBV12-4 and J usage is TRBJ2-7; D is perhaps TRBD2 (5 bases). The CDR3 loop spans 14 amino acids. V was shortened by 6 bases and J by 2 bases, with 14 bases between the two germline ends. The DNA for the CDR3 is TGTGCCAGCAGCCACACACGGAGGACCTACGAGCAGTACTTC. As protein: CASSHTRRTYEQYF.

The chain links TRBV18 to TRBJ2-4; TRBD1 aligns across 8 bases. The J segment lost 0 bases and the V segment lost 4 bases, leaving 2 bases of the junction unmatched. Germline V gene data show CDR1 as KGHSH and CDR2 as LQKENI. This CDR3 region has 15 residues. CDR3 DNA: TGTGCCAGCTCACTTACAGGGGGAGCCAAAAACATTCAGTACTTC. This sequence encodes CASSLTGGAKNIQYF.

The V call is TRBV3-1, the J call TRBJ2-3; no clear D. The CDR3 length is 12 residues. V shed 3 bases and J shed 6 bases, with 7 bases lying between them. Germline assignment: CDR1 LGHDT and CDR2 YNNKEL (reference sequence). As DNA, the CDR3 is TGTGCCAGCAGCCAGAACGCGGATACGCAGTATTTT. It encodes CASSQNADTQYF.

This CDR3 reads CSVARGRGNTEAFF. CDR3 in DNA: TGCAGCGTTGCGAGGGGCCGCGGGAACACTGAAGCTTTCTTT. The rearrangement links TRBV29-1 to TRBJ1-1, with D maybe TRBD1 (5 bases). This CDR3 contains 14 residues. The V gene's germline CDR1 is SQVTM and CDR2 ANQGSEA. V lost 4 bases to trimming and J lost 1 base, with 13 bases between them.

Many counts were recorded for this clonotype. As DNA, the CDR3 is TGCAGCGTTGTCGCGGACAGGGCGCGCTACACCTTC. Residues: CSVVADRARYTF. The chain carries TRBV29-1 and TRBJ1-2; 8 bases are shared with TRBD1. V lost 4 bases, J lost 9 bases, and 7 bases stayed unmatched. This CDR3 is 12 amino acids long. Germline CDR1 reads SQVTM; CDR2 reads ANQGSEA.

V gene TRBV18 combines with J gene TRBJ1-2; TRBD1 agrees at 8 bases. From germline, CDR1 is KGHSH and CDR2 LQKENI. The CDR3 contains 15 residues. With V trimmed by 3 bases and J by 3 bases, 6 bases remained unmatched. The CDR3 reads CASSPLPGGDYGYTF. The CDR3 DNA sequence: TGTGCCAGCTCACCCCTCCCAGGGGGCGACTATGGCTACACCTTC.

This chain joins TRBV7-2 and TRBJ1-1; D gene unclear. The CDR3 is made up of 14 amino acids. Germline loops: CDR1 SGHTA, CDR2 FQGNSA. Between the trimmed V and J ends, which lost 1 base and 1 base, there was a span of 7 bases. This CDR3 is CASSLEHRNTEAFF. The CDR3 region has the DNA TGTGCCAGCAGCTTAGAACATCGGAACACTGAAGCTTTCTTT.

This clonotype was seen repeatedly, ten times or more. The chain joins TRBV20-1 to TRBJ2-2, with a tentative D call TRBD1 (6 bases). Germline CDR1 and CDR2: DFQATT and SNEGSKA (reference sequence). This CDR3 region has 14 residues. The V and J ends lost 3 bases and 3 bases respectively, with 11 bases between them. The CDR3 loop is CSASDRKYTGELFF. CDR3 bases: TGCAGTGCTAGCGACAGGAAATACACCGGGGAGCTGTTTTTT.

This clonotype was picked up a small number of times. CDR3 bases: TGTGCCAGCTCACCACTTGGACTAGCGGGCGGCACAGATACGCAGTATTTT. The encoded protein is CASSPLGLAGGTDTQYF. The chain has TRBV18 and TRBJ2-3; 11 bases are a match to TRBD2. The germline V gene has CDR1 KGHSH and CDR2 LQKENI. The V gene end was trimmed by 1 base and the J gene end by 1 base; junction bases not matched to a gene: 4. The CDR3 runs 17 residues.

J is TRBJ1-5 and V is TRBV7-2; D unclear. CDR3 size: 15 residues. The germline V gene encodes CDR1 SGHTA and CDR2 FQGNSA. V was clipped by 2 bases and J by 7 bases, with 15 bases between them. This CDR3 reads CASSLNWFIGQPQHF. For the CDR3, the DNA is TGTGCCAGCAGCTTAAACTGGTTTATCGGACAGCCCCAGCATTTT.

The CDR3: CASSRSGQGEAEQYF. The CDR3 DNA follows: TGCGCCAGCAGCCGCTCCGGACAGGGCGAGGCCGAGCAGTACTTC. The gene calls are TRBV4-1 and TRBJ2-7, with TRBD1 matching over 8 bases. This CDR3 is built from 15 residues. The V gene's germline CDR1 is MGHRA and CDR2 YSYEKL. Unmatched junction bases numbered 11, after V lost 4 bases and J lost 6 bases.

This chain links TRBV14 with TRBJ2-2; D ambiguous. CDR3 length equals 13 residues. Trimming left V 2 bases short and J 5 bases short, with 6 bases between. Germline CDR1 is SGHDN and CDR2 is FVKESK. The CDR3 coding sequence is TGTGCCAGCAGCCAAACAAGGACCGGGGAGCTGTTTTTT. Amino acid sequence: CASSQTRTGELFF.

A single count supports this clonotype. The chain uses TRBV20-1 and TRBJ2-7; D unresolved. Germline CDR1 reads DFQATT; CDR2 reads SNEGSKA (reference sequence). V lost 2 bases and J lost 2, with 13 bases in between. CDR3 length equals 14 residues. CDR3 nucleotides: TGCAGTGCTAGAAACCTGTATGGAGCCTACGAGCAGTACTTC. It translates to CSARNLYGAYEQYF.

Worth noting for this clonotype: This may stem from a read error, because a much larger clone lies one nucleotide away. CDR3 sequence reads: CASSTKILAGVDNEQFF. CDR3 sequence (DNA): TGTGCCAGCAGCACGAAGATTTTAGCGGGAGTAGACAATGAGCAGTTCTTC. This sequence joins TRBV21-1 and TRBJ2-1; TRBD2 is the table's D call and was not checked against the DNA. TRBV21-1 corresponds to a pseudogene. The CDR3 sequence is 17 residues long.

The CDR3 bases are TGCGCCAGCAGCTTGTCAGCCAACTATGGCTACACCTTC. This translates into CASSLSANYGYTF. This chain links TRBV5-1 with TRBJ1-2; D not resolved. The CDR3 is made up of 13 amino acids. The germline V and J ends were trimmed by 1 base and 2 bases, with 6 bases remaining between them. CDR1 and CDR2 (germline): SGHRS, YFSETQ.

J is TRBJ2-2 and V is TRBV27; D is possibly TRBD1 (6 bases). The CDR3 contains 15 residues. V dropped 2 bases and J dropped 1 base, with 8 bases sitting between them. Germline-derived CDR1 and CDR2 are MNHEY and SMNVEV (reference sequence). In nucleotides, the CDR3 is TGTGCCAGCAGTTTAGTGGGACAGAACACCGGGGAGCTGTTTTTT. The encoded protein is CASSLVGQNTGELFF.

In its sample, this clonotype was seen a few times. V gene TRBV12-2 combines with J gene TRBJ2-2; the D call of TRBD2 is as the table states it, not checked on the DNA. TRBV12-2 is a known pseudogene. The CDR3 loop spans 16 amino acids. This CDR3 is CASRLVRIREAGELFF. DNA of the CDR3: TGTGCAAGTCGCTTAGTAAGGATCAGGGAGGCCGGGGAGCTGTTTTTT.

The chain employs TRBV20-1 and TRBJ2-1; D possibly corresponds to TRBD2 (7 bases). The germline V gene has CDR1 DFQATT and CDR2 SNEGSKA (reference sequence). The CDR3 sequence is 15 residues long. V dropped 5 bases and J dropped 4 bases, with 18 bases sitting between them. The CDR3 DNA sequence: TGCAGTGCTGGGGGGCAGCGGGGATCTTACAATGAGCAGTTCTTC. It specifies CSAGGQRGSYNEQFF.

This clonotype appeared many times. The chain has TRBV5-1 and TRBJ1-6, with D hard to call. V was cut by 1 base and J by 9 bases, with 14 bases left in between. The CDR3 is 15 amino acids. CDR1 and CDR2 from the germline V gene are SGHRS and YFSETQ. The CDR3 DNA is TGCGCCAGCAGCTTGACGGTATATGGCGGTTCACCCCTCCACTTT. It codes for CASSLTVYGGSPLHF.

The chain recombines TRBV2 with TRBJ2-2; D gene unclear. Per the germline V gene, CDR1 is SNHLY and CDR2 is FYNNEI. The CDR3 runs 11 residues. Trimming shortened V by 6 bases and J by 3 bases, and 2 bases separated the two germline ends. The CDR3 DNA sequence: TGTGCCAGCAGCTACACCGGGGAGCTGTTTTTT. As protein: CASSYTGELFF.

This clonotype was seen only a few times. This chain uses TRBV12-3 or TRBV12-4 with TRBJ2-7; 7 positions agree with TRBD1. V lost 7 bases to trimming and J lost 3 bases; unmatched junction nucleotides: 9. This CDR3 has 14 amino acids. The CDR3 is CASTTRTGDYEQYF. The CDR3 DNA reads as TGTGCCAGCACTACTCGGACAGGCGACTACGAGCAGTACTTC.

This clonotype was counted at least ten times. This sequence joins TRBV15 and TRBJ2-2; the D call may be TRBD1 or TRBD2 (5 bases each). The CDR3 sequence is 16 residues long. Germline V gene lookup returns CDR1 LNHNV and CDR2 YYDKDF (reference sequence). V was pared by 0 bases and J by 0 bases, with 8 bases between. CDR3 residues: CATSRERGPNTGELFF. In DNA, the CDR3 is TGTGCCACCAGCAGAGAGAGGGGACCGAACACCGGGGAGCTGTTTTTT.

This clonotype showed up just a few times. V and J are TRBV29-1 and TRBJ1-1; D might be TRBD1 (5 bases). The CDR3 extends over 12 amino acids. CDR1 is SQVTM, CDR2 ANQGSEA, per germline. V lost 7 bases, J lost 1 base, and 10 bases lay in between. The CDR3 nucleotides read TGCAGCGGTAACAGGCCGAACACTGAAGCTTTCTTT. Translating gives CSGNRPNTEAFF.

This clonotype was detected ten times or more. The gene calls are TRBV19 and TRBJ2-5, with D maybe TRBD1 (6 bases). The CDR3 contains 12 residues. Trimming removed 7 bases at V and 2 bases at J, with 8 bases between. Germline V lookup: CDR1 LNHDA, CDR2 SQIVND (reference sequence). CDR3 DNA sequence: TGTGCCAGTAAAGGGGGACAAGAGACCCAGTACTTC. It encodes CASKGGQETQYF.

The chain is built from TRBV20-1 and TRBJ1-4; perhaps TRBD1 as D (6 bases). CDR1 DFQATT and CDR2 SNEGSKA come from the germline V gene (reference sequence). The CDR3 has 14 amino acids. Trimming stripped 1 base from V and 8 bases from J, with 14 bases between. In nucleotides, the CDR3 is TGCAGTGCTAGAGCCCAGGGGACGAGGGAAAAACTGTTTTTT. Residues: CSARAQGTREKLFF.

The sample holds a few counts of this clonotype. This rearrangement joins TRBV7-6 to TRBJ1-4; tentative D call: TRBD1 (5 bases). Trimming pared 0 bases from V and 0 bases from J, leaving 8 bases between. CDR3 length: 16 amino acids. Germline V lookup: CDR1 SGHVS, CDR2 FNYEAQ. The CDR3 nucleotides read TGTGCCAGCAGCTTAGCCCAGGGTGCAACTAATGAAAAACTGTTTTTT. Residues: CASSLAQGATNEKLFF.

V is TRBV9 and J is TRBJ2-4; tentative D call: TRBD2 (6 bases). The CDR3 sequence is 14 residues long. Germline lookup yields CDR1 SGDLS and CDR2 YYNGEE. With 4 bases removed from V and 9 bases from J, the gap between germline ends came to 17 bases. This chain's CDR3 is CASSSGSPGSIQYF. In DNA, the CDR3 is TGTGCCAGCAGCTCGGGGTCTCCCGGGAGCATTCAGTACTTC.